This TCR beta chain comes out of a study of CD8 T cells in Susac syndrome (dated by TCRdb to the late 2010s). Regarding the research as a whole: Of the Susac syndrome patients who were sequenced, about eight were in clinical remission while roughly six had clinically active disease. Susac syndrome patients were therapy-naive, on corticosteroids (some also receiving IVIg), or on IVIg alone at blood withdrawal. The study used repertoire sequencing to test whether antigen drove CD8+ T cell activation and differentiation in Susac syndrome.

In the case of this clonotype: The specificity of this receptor is unknown. Nothing much larger sits one base from this clone, and base qualities are not available.

Peripheral blood CD8+ and CD4+ T cells from healthy donors, Susac syndrome patients and multiple sclerosis patients were profiled using high-throughput TCR beta sequencing. The Susac syndrome patients fulfilled recently defined diagnostic criteria for definite or probable disease. CD8+ TEMRA cells were enriched by FACS, while bulk CD8+ and CD4+ T cells were purified by magnetic negative isolation. Blood was drawn into EDTA tubes, processed within 24 hours, and PBMCs were isolated by density gradient centrifugation. PBMCs intended for TCR sequencing were cryopreserved in liquid nitrogen and thawed later in a water bath at 37 degrees C. The sorted or isolated CD4+, CD8+ and CD8+ TEMRA cells had a purity of 90% or higher. General findings and caveats noted by the study authors: The CD4+ T cell repertoire of patients with Susac syndrome showed no detectable clonal expansion. The number of individuals in the TCR sequencing and HLA analysis was recognized as being relatively small.

RNA was extracted with the RNeasy kit and roughly 0.45 to 1 ug was reverse transcribed using random hexamers. The immunoSEQ multiplex PCR assay, covering 54 Vbeta and 13 Jbeta segments, was used to amplify TCR beta CDR3 regions. PCR amplification bias was corrected using a synthetic template baseline for primer optimization and computational correction. Concerning the study's data processing: Reads were annotated to V, D and J genes according to IMGT and were analyzed with immunoSEQ Analyzer, with only productive sequences retained. Clonality was calculated as one minus the Shannon entropy normalized by log2 of the number of productive unique sequences. Public and private clones were assessed among the 100 most prevalent clones of each patient and control. Clones were defined as Susac-specific if absent from the healthy and MS cohorts, from over a thousand published viral clones and from other ImmuneACCESS disease sequences. Through fastp at Q25 and MiXCR, TCRdb rebuilt clones from the public reads, retaining in-frame beta chains. Rows merge per CDR3 protein into single entries with the most common DNA and genes. The V and J calls come from TCRdb's annotation, not from the publication. The sample table records more than 110,000 distinct CDR3 sequences; approximately 95% of these occur just once. The ten largest clones represent about 0.14% of the sample.

The germline V gene (reference sequence) yields SGHNT for CDR1 and YYREEE for CDR2. Spanning cysteine to phenylalanine, the CDR3 consists of 14 amino acids. Only the CDR3 DNA stays, 42 bases, in frame from base 1. At the junction V is shortened by 4 bases and J by 5 bases, with 13 bases in between. The specimen was CD4+ T cells from PBMCs. The clonotype comes from a human donor with Susac syndrome. This chain joins TRBV5-4 to TRBJ1-5; no D gene can be assigned with confidence. The CDR3 sequence is CASSRSPTDQPQHF. The sequence in DNA is TGTGCCAGCAGCCGATCCCCTACAGATCAGCCCCAGCATTTT.